The TCR beta chain described here comes from a study of T-cell reconstitution after alpha-beta-depleted transplantation in children. This clonotype was seen only a few times. The length of the CDR3 is 15 residues. Trimming removed 2 bases at V and 3 bases at J, with 10 bases between. Unique molecular identifiers were used in preparing the TCRbeta library. Each CDR3 protein gets one entry after TCRdb re-called the PCR reads with MiXCR. The top ten hold about 5% of the sample, which has hundreds of thousands of distinct CDR3 sequences, approximately 12% seen once. The material sequenced was PBMCs from the stem cell graft donor, taken from the stem cell graft. The source of this sequence is a human donor who donated a stem cell graft to a child with combined immunodeficiency. V usage is TRBV12-3 or TRBV12-4 and J usage is TRBJ2-2; the D gene is possibly TRBD2 (5 bases). The CDR3 DNA sequence: TGTGCCAGCAGTTTAACGGGGTTGTACACCGGGGAGCTGTTTTTT. Translating it yields CASSLTGLYTGELFF.